The rows below give T cell receptor beta chains drawn from one sample of a study of shared clonotypes between healthy human individuals. Clones were read by immunoSEQ multiplex PCR, and TCRdb kept only the in-frame ones, dropping some. The sample includes approximately 2,000,000 clones, roughly 93% seen only once; the top ten take approximately 1.6%. Material: naive CD8+ T cells from PBMCs. These receptors originate from a man in his late teens or twenties in good health. Some clones in this sample may be carry-over from other donors' samples. The CDR3 runs from the conserved cysteine through the conserved F or W. The D gene is left open where the match is weak. Clone size, where shown, is once, few, many, or a class for clones that have expanded.

V gene,D gene,J gene,clone size,CDR3 DNA,CDR3 protein
TRBV7-2,TRBD2,TRBJ2-3,.,TGTGCCAGCAGCTCCCGACTAGCGGGAGGGGATCGGGATACGCAGTATTTT,CASSSRLAGGDRDTQYF
TRBV7-3,.,TRBJ2-3,once,TGTGCCAGCAGCCCCAGCGCCAGGGCAGCAGATACGCAGTATTTT,CASSPSARAADTQYF
TRBV20-1,.,TRBJ1-2,.,TGCAGTGCTCGAAGCTATGGCTACACCTTC,CSARSYGYTF
TRBV30,TRBD1,TRBJ2-7,.,TGTGCCTGGATTCAACAGGGGGCCCCCCCCGAGCAGTACTTC,CAWIQQGAPPEQYF
TRBV5-4,TRBD1,TRBJ2-7,once,TGTGCCAGCAGCCTGGACAGGGACCACGAGCAGTACTTC,CASSLDRDHEQYF
TRBV27,.,TRBJ1-1,few,TGTGCCAGCAGTTTAGGAGGTGGGACGGCGAACACTGAAGCTTTCTTT,CASSLGGGTANTEAFF
TRBV6-5,.,TRBJ1-1,.,TGTGCCAGCAGTTACTCCCAAGGCACTGAAGCTTTCTTT,CASSYSQGTEAFF
TRBV5-1,TRBD1,TRBJ1-2,.,TGCGCCAGCAGCTCAGACAGGGATTCGGGCTACACCTTC,CASSSDRDSGYTF
TRBV7-9,.,TRBJ2-2,.,TGTGCCAGCAGATCCGGGGCTACGAACACCGGGGAGCTGTTTTTT,CASRSGATNTGELFF
TRBV9,.,TRBJ2-1,.,TGTGCCAGCAGCGTAGGGACACACAATGAGCAGTTCTTC,CASSVGTHNEQFF
TRBV9,.,TRBJ2-7,.,TGTGCCAGCAGCGTTACAGGGTTCGTTGACGAGCAGTACTTC,CASSVTGFVDEQYF
TRBV27,.,TRBJ2-2,.,TGTGCCAGCCAGAATCAGGGAACCGGGGAGCTGTTTTTT,CASQNQGTGELFF
TRBV27,TRBD1,TRBJ2-1,once,TGTGCCAGCCGTGGTGGACAGGGTGACAATGAGCAGTTCTTC,CASRGGQGDNEQFF
TRBV27,.,TRBJ2-5,.,TGTGCCAGCAGGCCGACGGGCGCCAGGATGAACCAAGAGACCCAGTACTTC,CASRPTGARMNQETQYF
TRBV15,.,TRBJ1-2,.,TGTGCCACAGCAGTGACACGACACTATGGCTACACCTTC,CATAVTRHYGYTF
TRBV11-2,.,TRBJ2-1,.,TGTGCCAGCAGCTGGACCTTTTACAATGAGCAGTTCTTC,CASSWTFYNEQFF
TRBV11-2,.,TRBJ2-2,.,TGTGCCAGCAGCTTAGATCTCTCAGGGGTCATACCGGCCACCGGGGAGCTGTTTTTT,CASSLDLSGVIPATGELFF
TRBV9,.,TRBJ2-7,once,TGTGCCAGCAGCCCAACAACAGGCTACGAGCAGTACTTC,CASSPTTGYEQYF
TRBV5-4,TRBD1,TRBJ1-2,.,TGTGCCAGCAGCAGGGGCCCAGGGGGCCTGTATGGCTACACCTTC,CASSRGPGGLYGYTF
TRBV14,.,TRBJ1-2,.,TGTGCCAGCAGCAACGACAGGCGTCAAGGCTACACCTTC,CASSNDRRQGYTF
TRBV7-8,.,TRBJ2-7,.,TGTGCCAGCAGCACGAGAGGTTTTAGTGGCCTAGGGGAGCTCCTGTACGAGCAGTACTTC,CASSTRGFSGLGELLYEQYF
TRBV6-5,.,TRBJ2-2,.,TGTGCCAGCAGCCCCGCTAGCCCAAAGGGGGTGGAGCTGTTTTTT,CASSPASPKGVELFF
TRBV6-1,.,TRBJ1-2,.,TGTGCCAGCAGTGACCCGACCGGCGGCTACACCTTC,CASSDPTGGYTF
TRBV14,.,TRBJ1-1,once,TGTGCCAGCAGCCCCGGCCTACACACTGAAGCTTTCTTT,CASSPGLHTEAFF
TRBV19,TRBD1,TRBJ1-1,.,TGTGCCACCAGGGACAGACTTTTAAACACTGAAGCTTTCTTT,CATRDRLLNTEAFF
TRBV6-6,TRBD1,TRBJ1-3,.,TGTGCCAGCAGTTGGGGACAGGGGCCCGAAAGAAACACCATATATTTT,CASSWGQGPERNTIYF
TRBV19,TRBD1,TRBJ1-1,.,TGTGCCAGTAGTATCACAGGGGGCGGGACTGAAGCTTTCTTT,CASSITGGGTEAFF
TRBV11-3,.,TRBJ2-1,.,TGTGCCAGCAGCCCGGGGACAACCCATGAGCAGTTCTTC,CASSPGTTHEQFF
TRBV27,.,TRBJ1-5,.,TGTGCCAGCAGTTTATCCTCTCCCCATCAGCCCCAGCATTTT,CASSLSSPHQPQHF
TRBV28,TRBD1,TRBJ2-7,.,TGTGCCAGCAGTTTAGCAGGGGGCTACGAGCAGTACTTC,CASSLAGGYEQYF
TRBV28,TRBD1,TRBJ2-7,.,TGTGCCAGCAGTTTATCCCGCAGGGCGGACAGGGTTCACGAGCAGTACTTC,CASSLSRRADRVHEQYF
TRBV6-1,.,TRBJ2-2,.,TGTGCCAGCAGTGAGTTTTTGTCACCAGACAGTAGGAACACCGGGGAGCTGTTTTTT,CASSEFLSPDSRNTGELFF
TRBV11-2,.,TRBJ2-5,.,TGTGCCAGCTCCCGCGCTAGGACCCAGTACTTC,CASSRARTQYF
TRBV5-1,TRBD2,TRBJ2-1,once,TGCGCCAGCAGCTTGGTAGCGGGAGGGAGTGAGCAGTTCTTC,CASSLVAGGSEQFF
TRBV28,.,TRBJ1-5,.,TGTGCCAGCAGTTGGGACGTTAATCAGCCCCAGCATTTT,CASSWDVNQPQHF
TRBV2,TRBD2,TRBJ2-1,.,TGTGCCAGAAGAAGGGTCGTTTTCGGTGCGGGACTAGCGGATAATGAGCAGTTCTTC,CARRRVVFGAGLADNEQFF
TRBV19,.,TRBJ2-5,.,TGTGCCAGTATCGGTTCGGTGGGAGAGACCCAGTACTTC,CASIGSVGETQYF
TRBV2,.,TRBJ2-7,.,TGTGCCAGCAGTGAAGGGTGGGGCAGGGGCTACGAGCAGTACTTC,CASSEGWGRGYEQYF
TRBV18,TRBD2,TRBJ2-1,.,TGTGCCAGCTCACCAACGGGGGGGAATGAGCAGTTCTTC,CASSPTGGNEQFF